Each of the 21 T cell receptor beta chains below was sequenced from the same sample in a study of T cells in Graves' hyperthyroidism and ophthalmopathy. Amplification yielded TCR beta CDR3 regions, with RNA transcripts as the source. Initially, a first-round RT-PCR of the TCR CDR3 employed the HTBI primer set. In TCRdb, the multiplex PCR reads were re-called with MiXCR into one record per CDR3 protein. The repertoire includes about 720,000 distinct CDR3 sequences, about 17% of them detected once, and 16% sits in the top ten. The sample comprised blood. All receptors derive from a woman between 50 and 59 years old with Graves' hyperthyroidism that later progressed to Graves' ophthalmopathy.

This clonotype was counted between two and nine times. The chain links TRBV20-1 to TRBJ1-4; no clear D gene. The V end lost 3 bases, the J end lost 7 bases, and 3 bases lay between the germline ends. Germline V gene data show CDR1 as DFQATT and CDR2 as SNEGSKA (reference sequence). CDR3 size: 10 residues. The CDR3 region is CSASGEKLFF. CDR3 nucleotide sequence: TGCAGTGCTAGCGGTGAAAAACTGTTTTTT.

In this sample, this clonotype turned up many times. This sequence joins TRBV20-1 and TRBJ2-5; no firm D call. Germline CDR1 and CDR2: DFQATT and SNEGSKA (reference sequence). V lost 7 bases to trimming and J lost 2 bases, with 11 bases between them. There are 12 residues in the CDR3. The CDR3 region has the DNA TGCAGTGGTTCCTTCAAACAAGAGACCCAGTACTTC. This translates into CSGSFKQETQYF.

This clonotype was detected ten times or more. V usage is TRBV7-3 and J usage is TRBJ1-2; 9 bases fit TRBD1. The length of the CDR3 is 15 residues. J was trimmed by 5 bases and V by 4 bases; bases with no gene match: 8. Per germline, CDR1 SGHTA and CDR2 FQGTGA. This CDR3 reads CASSSRWDREYGYTF. As DNA, the CDR3 is TGTGCCAGCAGCTCCCGGTGGGACAGGGAGTATGGCTACACCTTC.

This clonotype was seen many times. V usage is TRBV27 and J usage is TRBJ2-3, with D possibly TRBD2 on 5 matching bases. Germline-derived CDR1 and CDR2 are MNHEY and SMNVEV (reference sequence). Deletions cut 4 bases from V and 4 bases from J, with 15 bases between. The CDR3 extends over 15 amino acids. CDR3 in amino acids: CASSSSPLGPDTQYF. CDR3 DNA: TGTGCCAGCAGTTCCTCCCCACTAGGTCCAGATACGCAGTATTTT.

The chain is built from TRBV29-1 and TRBJ1-5; D is perhaps TRBD1 (6 bases). The CDR3 is made up of 16 amino acids. Trimming stripped 5 bases from V and 2 bases from J, with 19 bases between. The germline CDR1 and CDR2 sequences are SQVTM and ANQGSEA. The CDR3, as DNA: TGCAGCGTTTTGGGGGAACAGGGATGGGGCAATCAGCCCCAGCATTTT. Protein product: CSVLGEQGWGNQPQHF. The full variable domain, in which reference TRBV29-1 and TRBJ1-5 provide the parts outside the CDR3, is SAVISQKPSRDICQRGTSLTIQCQVDSQVTMMFWYRQQPGQSLTLIATANQGSEATYESGFVIDKFPISRPNLTFSTLTVSNMSPEDSSIYLCSVLGEQGWGNQPQHFGDGTRLSIL.

This clonotype was recorded at least ten times. The V and J genes are TRBV5-1 and TRBJ1-1, with a possible D match to TRBD1 (5 bases). Germline V gives CDR1 SGHRS, CDR2 YFSETQ. Trimming shortened V by 5 bases and J by 3 bases, and 11 bases separated the two germline ends. The CDR3 loop spans 13 amino acids. CDR3 residues: CASRLRDYTEAFF. CDR3 DNA: TGCGCCAGCAGACTGCGGGACTACACTGAAGCTTTCTTT.

This clonotype was counted between two and nine times. V is TRBV6-1 and J is TRBJ1-6; D might be TRBD1 (5 bases). V lost 5 bases, J lost 10 bases, and 21 bases lay in between. The germline gives CDR1 MNHNS, CDR2 SASEGT. This CDR3 has 16 amino acids. The CDR3 region is CASSSRGTSDSSPLHF. The DNA for the CDR3 is TGTGCCAGCAGTTCCAGAGGGACTTCCGATTCCTCACCCCTCCACTTT.

This clonotype was counted at least ten times. This chain joins TRBV2 and TRBJ1-1; possibly TRBD1 for D (5 bases). Germline assignment: CDR1 SNHLY and CDR2 FYNNEI. This CDR3 is built from 15 residues. Trimming stripped 8 bases from V and 5 bases from J, with 21 bases between. Here the CDR3 reads CASQAARGSGTEAFF. The CDR3 bases are TGTGCCAGCCAAGCCGCGAGGGGAAGTGGAACTGAAGCTTTCTTT.

This clonotype has more than one count but fewer than ten. In nucleotides, the CDR3 is TGTGCCAGCAGTTTATGGGGCTACTTGGACACCGGGGAGCTGTTTTTT. Protein: CASSLWGYLDTGELFF. V usage is TRBV12-3 or TRBV12-4 and J usage is TRBJ2-2; perhaps TRBD1 as D (5 bases). This CDR3 is 16 amino acids long. The V end lost 2 bases, the J end lost 3 bases, and 13 bases lay between the germline ends.

This clonotype occurred a few times. This sequence joins TRBV24-1 and TRBJ2-3; the match to TRBD2 covers 10 bases. The CDR3 has 18 amino acids. The V segment lost 4 bases and the J segment 2 bases; nucleotides outside the gene matches: 11. Germline V gene sequence: CDR1 KGHDR, CDR2 SFDVKD. CDR3 amino acids: CATSDATPTSGVTDTQYF. DNA of the CDR3: TGTGCCACCAGTGACGCGACCCCCACTAGCGGGGTCACAGATACGCAGTATTTT.

Many counts were recorded for this clonotype. The rearrangement joins TRBV20-1 to TRBJ2-7, with 7 bases lining up with TRBD2. Germline V gives CDR1 DFQATT, CDR2 SNEGSKA (reference sequence). The length of the CDR3 is 11 residues. After removal of 6 bases from V and 3 bases from J, the junction contained 2 bases not matched to a gene. The CDR3 reads CSAGTIYEQYF. Here the CDR3 DNA reads TGCAGTGCGGGGACTATCTACGAGCAGTACTTC.

Ten or more counts support this clonotype. The genes are TRBV6-1 and TRBJ1-5, with D uncertain. Germline assignment: CDR1 MNHNS and CDR2 SASEGT. The V gene lost 1 base and the J gene lost 3 bases, with 10 bases spanning the gap. The CDR3 is 15 residues long. CDR3 region: CASSEGRVVNQPQHF. Here the CDR3 DNA reads TGTGCCAGCAGTGAAGGGCGGGTGGTCAATCAGCCCCAGCATTTT.

This rearrangement joins TRBV4-3 to TRBJ1-1, with D hard to call. The CDR3 sequence is 15 residues long. Deletions cut 4 bases from V and 4 bases from J, with 16 bases between. The germline V gene has CDR1 LGHNA and CDR2 YSLEER. The CDR3 spells CASSPGPTGGTEAFF. The CDR3 nucleotides are TGCGCCAGCAGCCCCGGTCCCACCGGTGGCACTGAAGCTTTCTTT.

This clonotype appeared a few times. V and J are TRBV10-1 and TRBJ1-2; D unclear. Germline V gives CDR1 WNHNN, CDR2 SYGVQD (reference sequence). The ends were cut back, 3 bases at V and 4 bases at J, with 9 bases in the middle. The CDR3 contains 13 residues. CDR3 in DNA: TGCGCCAGCAGTGAAATCGGCAGCTATGGCTACACCTTC. Amino acids: CASSEIGSYGYTF.

This CDR3 reads CASSLATGGYYNEQFF. The CDR3 bases are TGTGCCAGCAGCTTAGCAACAGGGGGCTACTACAATGAGCAGTTCTTC. This sequence joins TRBV7-3 and TRBJ2-1, with 9 bases that match TRBD1. The V gene's germline CDR1 is SGHTA and CDR2 FQGTGA. This CDR3 contains 16 residues. Losses at the gene ends were 2 bases for V and 3 bases for J; bases not matched to a gene: 5.

The table lists this clonotype with many counts. The chain links TRBV18 to TRBJ1-2; D is ambiguous. Germline-derived CDR1 and CDR2 are KGHSH and LQKENI. V dropped 0 bases and J dropped 14 bases, with 22 bases sitting between them. This CDR3 contains 15 residues. The CDR3: CASSPPMLTAEGMTF. CDR3 sequence (DNA): TGTGCCAGCTCACCACCGATGCTGACGGCGGAAGGAATGACCTTC.

This chain uses TRBV20-1 with TRBJ2-5, with 7 bases matching TRBD2. The J segment lost 2 bases and the V segment lost 0 bases, leaving 6 bases of the junction unmatched. CDR3 length: 15 amino acids. Germline V CDR1 and CDR2: DFQATT, SNEGSKA (reference sequence). CDR3 sequence (DNA): TGCAGTGCTAGAGACCCAACTAGCGTTCAAGAGACCCAGTACTTC. Translating gives CSARDPTSVQETQYF.

This clonotype appeared many times. The CDR3 sequence: CASGKSAQAAEAFF. In nucleotides, the CDR3 is TGTGCCAGCGGAAAAAGTGCCCAAGCGGCTGAAGCTTTCTTT. The chain joins TRBV7-6 to TRBJ1-1, with unresolved D. Trimming took off 8 bases at V and 6 bases at J, with 19 bases between the two ends. CDR3 size: 14 residues. CDR1 SGHVS and CDR2 FNYEAQ come from the germline V gene.

This clonotype has at least ten counts. The junction departs from germline at one end; a sequencing error may be responsible. This chain uses TRBV7-7 with TRBJ1-1; D remains ambiguous. CDR3 length: 17 amino acids. In germline, CDR1 is SSHAT, CDR2 FNYEAQ (reference sequence). This CDR3 reads CASSLAAGRRGDTEAFF. CDR3 sequence (DNA): TGTGCTAGCAGCTTAGCGGCTGGGCGGAGAGGAGACACTGAAGCTTTCTTT.

This clonotype appeared a few times. This chain links TRBV15 with TRBJ2-5; a possible D gene is TRBD1 (6 bases). CDR3 length equals 15 residues. CDR1 and CDR2 from the germline V gene are LNHNV and YYDKDF (reference sequence). Deletions cut 3 bases from V and 1 base from J, with 12 bases between. This CDR3 is CATSRDSLIQETQYF. The CDR3 DNA reads as TGTGCCACCAGCAGGGACAGTCTAATCCAAGAGACCCAGTACTTC.

The chain recombines TRBV6-5 with TRBJ1-1; D may be TRBD1 (6 bases). Germline CDR1 and CDR2: MNHEY and SVGAGI. This CDR3 contains 16 residues. V lost 2 bases and J 0 bases, leaving 13 bases between the germline ends. As DNA, the CDR3 is TGTGCCAGCAGTTACCCCCCCAGGGGAGTGAACACTGAAGCTTTCTTT. Translation gives CASSYPPRGVNTEAFF.